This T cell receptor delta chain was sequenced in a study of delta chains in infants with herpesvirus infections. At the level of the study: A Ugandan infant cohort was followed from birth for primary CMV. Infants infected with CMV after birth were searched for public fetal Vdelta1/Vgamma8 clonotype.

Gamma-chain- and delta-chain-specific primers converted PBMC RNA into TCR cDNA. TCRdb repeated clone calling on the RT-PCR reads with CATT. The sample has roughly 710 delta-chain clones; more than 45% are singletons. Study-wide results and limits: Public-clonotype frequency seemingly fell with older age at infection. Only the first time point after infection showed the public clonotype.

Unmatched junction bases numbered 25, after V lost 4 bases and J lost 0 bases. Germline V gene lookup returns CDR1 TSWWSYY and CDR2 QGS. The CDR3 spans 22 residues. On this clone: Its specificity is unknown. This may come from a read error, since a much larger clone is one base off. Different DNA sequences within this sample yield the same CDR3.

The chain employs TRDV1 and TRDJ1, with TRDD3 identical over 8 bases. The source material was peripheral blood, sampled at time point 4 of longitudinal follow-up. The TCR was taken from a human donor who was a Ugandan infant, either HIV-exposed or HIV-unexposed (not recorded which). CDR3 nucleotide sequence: TGTGCTCTTGGGGGACGATGGGGCCTTCTCCCATACTGGGGGGGGGACACCGATAAACTCATCTTT. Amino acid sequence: CALGGRWGLLPYWGGDTDKLIF.